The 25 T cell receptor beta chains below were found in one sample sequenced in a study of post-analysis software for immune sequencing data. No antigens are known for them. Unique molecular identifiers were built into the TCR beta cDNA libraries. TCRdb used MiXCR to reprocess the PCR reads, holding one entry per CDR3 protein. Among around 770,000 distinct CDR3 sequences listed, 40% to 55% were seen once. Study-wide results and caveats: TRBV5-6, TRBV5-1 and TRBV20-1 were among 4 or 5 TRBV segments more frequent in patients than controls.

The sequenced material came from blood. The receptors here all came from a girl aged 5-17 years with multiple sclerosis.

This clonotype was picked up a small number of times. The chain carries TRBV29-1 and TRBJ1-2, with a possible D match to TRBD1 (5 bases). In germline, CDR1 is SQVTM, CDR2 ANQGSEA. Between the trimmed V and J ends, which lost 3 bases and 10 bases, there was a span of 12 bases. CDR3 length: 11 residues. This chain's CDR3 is CSVDRTGVYTF. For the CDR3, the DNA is TGCAGCGTTGACAGGACGGGGGTCTACACCTTC. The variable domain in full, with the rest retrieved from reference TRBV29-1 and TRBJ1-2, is SAVISQKPSRDICQRGTSLTIQCQVDSQVTMMFWYRQQPGQSLTLIATANQGSEATYESGFVIDKFPISRPNLTFSTLTVSNMSPEDSSIYLCSVDRTGVYTFGSGTRLTVV.

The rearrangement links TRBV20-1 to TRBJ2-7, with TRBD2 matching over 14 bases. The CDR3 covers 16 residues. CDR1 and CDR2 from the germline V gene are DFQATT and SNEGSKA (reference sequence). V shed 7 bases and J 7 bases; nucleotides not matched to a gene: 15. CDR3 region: CSVGTSGRDGGREQYF. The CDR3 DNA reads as TGCAGTGTCGGGACTAGCGGGAGAGATGGGGGTAGGGAGCAGTACTTC.

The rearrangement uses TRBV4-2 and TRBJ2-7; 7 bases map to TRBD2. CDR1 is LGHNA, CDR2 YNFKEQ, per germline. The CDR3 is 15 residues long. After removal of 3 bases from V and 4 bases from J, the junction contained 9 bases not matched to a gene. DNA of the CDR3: TGTGCCAGCAGCCAGTTCACCGGGACTATTTACGAGCAGTACTTC. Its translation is CASSQFTGTIYEQYF.

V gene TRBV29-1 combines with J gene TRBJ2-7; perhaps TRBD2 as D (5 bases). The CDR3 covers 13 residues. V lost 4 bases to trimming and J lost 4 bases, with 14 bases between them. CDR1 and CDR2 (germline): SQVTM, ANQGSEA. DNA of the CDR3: TGCAGCGTTGGCCGGGGAAATGGTTACGAGCAGTACTTC. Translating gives CSVGRGNGYEQYF.

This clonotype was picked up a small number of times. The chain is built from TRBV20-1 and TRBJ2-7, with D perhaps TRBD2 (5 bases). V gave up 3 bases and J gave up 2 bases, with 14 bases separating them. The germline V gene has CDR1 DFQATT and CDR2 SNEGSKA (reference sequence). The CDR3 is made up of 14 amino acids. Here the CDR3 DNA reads TGCAGTGCTAGCCCGGGATTAGGACCCTACGAGCAGTACTTC. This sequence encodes CSASPGLGPYEQYF.

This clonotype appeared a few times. The CDR3 nucleotides are TGTGCCAGCAGTTCCGGACAGACCTATGGCTACACCTTC. The encoded protein is CASSSGQTYGYTF. This sequence joins TRBV12-3 or TRBV12-4 and TRBJ1-2; tentative D call: TRBD1 (6 bases). Deletions cut 4 bases from V and 4 bases from J, with 10 bases between. The CDR3 is 13 residues long.

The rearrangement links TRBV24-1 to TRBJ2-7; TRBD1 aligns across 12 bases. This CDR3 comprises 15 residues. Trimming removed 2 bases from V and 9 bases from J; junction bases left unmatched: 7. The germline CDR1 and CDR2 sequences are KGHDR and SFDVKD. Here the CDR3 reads CATSDSGQGADGQYF. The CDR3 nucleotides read TGTGCCACCAGTGATTCGGGACAGGGGGCGGATGGGCAGTACTTC.

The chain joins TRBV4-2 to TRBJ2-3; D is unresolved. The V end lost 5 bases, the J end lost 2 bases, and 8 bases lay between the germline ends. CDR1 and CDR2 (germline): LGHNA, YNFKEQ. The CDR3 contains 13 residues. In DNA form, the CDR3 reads TGTGCCAGCAGCGGTCTGGACACAGATACGCAGTATTTT. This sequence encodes CASSGLDTDTQYF.

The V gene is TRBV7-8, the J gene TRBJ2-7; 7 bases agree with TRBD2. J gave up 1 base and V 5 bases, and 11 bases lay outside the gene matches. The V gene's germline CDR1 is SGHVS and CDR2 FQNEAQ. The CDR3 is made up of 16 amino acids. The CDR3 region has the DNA TGTGCCAGCAGCGGACTAGGGGCTAGCGCATCCTACGAGCAGTACTTC. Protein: CASSGLGASASYEQYF.

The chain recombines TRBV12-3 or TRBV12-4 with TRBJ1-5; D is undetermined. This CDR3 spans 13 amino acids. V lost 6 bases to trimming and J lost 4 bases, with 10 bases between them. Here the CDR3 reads CASSPKGNQPQHF. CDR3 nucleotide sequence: TGTGCCAGCAGCCCCAAAGGTAATCAGCCCCAGCATTTT.

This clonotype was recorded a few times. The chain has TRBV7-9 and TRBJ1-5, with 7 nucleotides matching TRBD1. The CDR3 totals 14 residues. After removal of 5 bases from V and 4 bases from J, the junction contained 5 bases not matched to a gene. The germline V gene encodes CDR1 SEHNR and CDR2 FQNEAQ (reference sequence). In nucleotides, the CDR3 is TGTGCCAGCAGCCCGACGGGACAGAATCAGCCCCAGCATTTT. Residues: CASSPTGQNQPQHF. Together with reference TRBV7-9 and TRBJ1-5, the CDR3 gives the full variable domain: DTGVSQNPRHKITKRGQNVTFRCDPISEHNRLYWYRQTLGQGPEFLTYFQNEAQLEKSRLLSDRFSAERPKGSFSTLEIQRTEQGDSAMYLCASSPTGQNQPQHFGDGTRLSIL.

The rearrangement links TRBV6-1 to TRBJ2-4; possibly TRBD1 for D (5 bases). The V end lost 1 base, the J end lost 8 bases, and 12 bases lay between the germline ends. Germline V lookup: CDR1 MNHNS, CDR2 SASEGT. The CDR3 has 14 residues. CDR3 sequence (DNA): TGTGCCAGCAGTGAAGGCGTCAGGGTGGACATTCAGTACTTC. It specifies CASSEGVRVDIQYF.

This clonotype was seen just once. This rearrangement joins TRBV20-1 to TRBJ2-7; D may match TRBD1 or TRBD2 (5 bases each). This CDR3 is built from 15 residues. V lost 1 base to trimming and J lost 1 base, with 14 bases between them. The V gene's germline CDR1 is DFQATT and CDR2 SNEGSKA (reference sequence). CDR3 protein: CSARGSGTLSYEQYF. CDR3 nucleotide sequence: TGCAGTGCTAGAGGATCTGGGACCCTTTCCTACGAGCAGTACTTC.

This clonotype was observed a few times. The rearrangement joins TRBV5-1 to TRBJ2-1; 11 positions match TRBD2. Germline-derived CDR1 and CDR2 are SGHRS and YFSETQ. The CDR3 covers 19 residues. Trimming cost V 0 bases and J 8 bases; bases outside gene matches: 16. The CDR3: CASSLVLAPGLAVRDEQFF. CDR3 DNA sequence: TGCGCCAGCAGCTTGGTCCTTGCCCCGGGACTAGCGGTGAGGGATGAGCAGTTCTTC.

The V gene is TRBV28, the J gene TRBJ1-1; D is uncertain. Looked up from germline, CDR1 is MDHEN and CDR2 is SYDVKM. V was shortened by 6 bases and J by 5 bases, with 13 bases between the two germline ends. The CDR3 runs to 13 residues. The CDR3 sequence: CASSHLPRTEAFF. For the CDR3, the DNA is TGTGCCAGCAGCCATCTACCTCGGACTGAAGCTTTCTTT.

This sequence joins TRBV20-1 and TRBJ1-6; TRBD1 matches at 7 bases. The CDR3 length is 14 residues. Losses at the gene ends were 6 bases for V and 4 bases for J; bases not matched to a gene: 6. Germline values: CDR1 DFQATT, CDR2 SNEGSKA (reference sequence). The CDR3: CSAVRDSYNSPLHF. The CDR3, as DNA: TGCAGTGCCGTCCGGGACAGTTATAATTCACCCCTCCACTTT.

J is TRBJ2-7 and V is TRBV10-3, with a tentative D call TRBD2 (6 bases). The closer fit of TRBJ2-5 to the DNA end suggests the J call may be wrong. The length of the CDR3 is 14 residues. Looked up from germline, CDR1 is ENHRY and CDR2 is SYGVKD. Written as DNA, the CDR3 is TGTGCCATCAGTACTGGGGGGAGAAGAGAGACCCAGTACTTC. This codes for CAISTGGRRETQYF.

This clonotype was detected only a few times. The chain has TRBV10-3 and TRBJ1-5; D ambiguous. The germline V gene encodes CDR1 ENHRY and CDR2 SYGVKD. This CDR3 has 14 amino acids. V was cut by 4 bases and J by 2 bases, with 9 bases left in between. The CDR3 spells CAISGDVGNQPQHF. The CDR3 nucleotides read TGTGCCATCAGTGGGGATGTTGGCAATCAGCCCCAGCATTTT.

For the CDR3, the DNA is TGTGCCATCAGTGAGGGCCTACAATCATCCTACAATGAGCAGTTCTTC. This gives the protein CAISEGLQSSYNEQFF. The J gene is TRBJ2-1, the V gene TRBV10-3; unclear D gene. Deletions cut 2 bases from V and 1 base from J, with 12 bases between. The CDR3 consists of 16 residues. Germline loops: CDR1 ENHRY, CDR2 SYGVKD.

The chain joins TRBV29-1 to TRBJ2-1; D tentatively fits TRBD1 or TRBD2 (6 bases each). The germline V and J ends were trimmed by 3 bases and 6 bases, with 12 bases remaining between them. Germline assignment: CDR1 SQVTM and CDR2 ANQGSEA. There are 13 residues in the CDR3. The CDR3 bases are TGCAGCGTTGACACGGAGGGGGTCAATGAGCAGTTCTTC. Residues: CSVDTEGVNEQFF.

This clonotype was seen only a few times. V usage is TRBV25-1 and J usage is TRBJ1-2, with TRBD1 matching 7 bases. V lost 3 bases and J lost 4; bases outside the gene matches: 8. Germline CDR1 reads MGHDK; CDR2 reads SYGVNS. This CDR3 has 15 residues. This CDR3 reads CASSDHTGTAYGYTF. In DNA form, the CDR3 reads TGTGCCAGCAGTGACCACACCGGGACAGCCTATGGCTACACCTTC.

The DNA of the CDR3 is TGTGCCAGCAGCTTGGTGGGACGGTCTTCGAAACTGTTTTTT. Protein product: CASSLVGRSSKLFF. The rearrangement uses TRBV5-6 and TRBJ1-4, with D possibly being TRBD1 (5 bases). Germline V gives CDR1 SGHDT, CDR2 YYEEEE. The V end was cut by 0 bases, the J end by 11 bases, with 14 bases between. The CDR3 is made up of 14 amino acids.

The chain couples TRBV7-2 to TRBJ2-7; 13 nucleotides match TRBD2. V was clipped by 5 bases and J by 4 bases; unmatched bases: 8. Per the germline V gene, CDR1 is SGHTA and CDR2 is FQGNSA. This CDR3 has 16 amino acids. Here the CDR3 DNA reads TGTGCCAGCAGCGTAGAACTAGCGGGAGGGATATACGAGCAGTACTTC. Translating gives CASSVELAGGIYEQYF.

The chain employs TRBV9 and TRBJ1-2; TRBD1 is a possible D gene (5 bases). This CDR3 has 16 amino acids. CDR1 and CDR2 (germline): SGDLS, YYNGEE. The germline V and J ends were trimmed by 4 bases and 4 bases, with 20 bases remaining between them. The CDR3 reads CASSPRRGGIGYGYTF. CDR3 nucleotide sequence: TGTGCCAGCAGCCCTCGACGGGGGGGGATTGGCTATGGCTACACCTTC. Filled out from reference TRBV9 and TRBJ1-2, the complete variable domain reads DSGVTQTPKHLITATGQRVTLRCSPRSGDLSVYWYQQSLDQGLQFLIQYYNGEERAKGNILERFSAQQFPDLHSELNLSSLELGDSALYFCASSPRRGGIGYGYTFGSGTRLTVV.

This chain's CDR3 is CASSYSAGSYNEQFF. CDR3 sequence (DNA): TGTGCCAGCAGTTACTCGGCAGGGTCCTACAATGAGCAGTTCTTC. V is TRBV6-5 and J is TRBJ2-1, with a tentative D call TRBD1 (5 bases). The CDR3 is 15 amino acids. Trimming took 0 bases from V and 1 from J, leaving 7 bases between them. From germline, CDR1 is MNHEY and CDR2 SVGAGI.